A single TCR beta chain is shown here with its context. Its target is unknown. Second doses were pooled across both intervals (about 4 or about 12 weeks). With 4 bases removed from V and 2 bases from J, the gap between germline ends came to 15 bases. The CDR3 contains 16 residues. Germline V gives CDR1 LNHDA, CDR2 SQIVND (reference sequence). The data stem from a study of T cell responses to AZD1222 COVID-19 vaccine. Study-level findings and limits: Seropositive status at baseline applied to only 5 or 6 AZD1222 recipients. Repertoires in all cases were sampled only once the peak T cell response had passed.

Repertoires were generated with immunoSEQ multiplex PCR, while TCRdb's copy carries only in-frame clones and drops some. The table has approximately 75,000 clones, around 87% seen once. This clonotype originated in an adult who received the AZD1222 COVID-19 vaccine. The sample here was peripheral blood, taken 28 days after the second AZD1222 dose. The chain couples TRBV19 to TRBJ1-3; D may be TRBD1 (5 bases). The CDR3 here is CASSTPGLRPGNTIYF. CDR3 sequence (DNA): TGTGCCAGTAGTACCCCGGGACTCCGTCCTGGAAACACCATATATTTT. Together with reference TRBV19 and TRBJ1-3, the CDR3 gives the full variable domain: DGGITQSPKYLFRKEGQNVTLSCEQNLNHDAMYWYRQDPGQGLRLIYYSQIVNDFQKGDIAEGYSVSREKKESFPLTVTSAQKNPTAFYLCASSTPGLRPGNTIYFGEGSWLTVV.